This T cell receptor beta chain was sequenced for a study of neoadjuvant anti-PD-1 for oral cavity cancer. Study-wide background: Nivolumab at 3 mg/kg was mostly given biweekly, three to four doses, pre-surgery.

Germline loops: CDR1 SGHKS, CDR2 YYEKEE (reference sequence). The CDR3 loop spans 15 amino acids. The V end was cut by 2 bases, the J end by 2 bases, with 13 bases between. Notes on the study in general: After neoadjuvant nivolumab, PBMC T cell clonality was significantly higher in non-responders than responders.

The time point here: after neoadjuvant nivolumab, at surgical resection. Cohort: HPV-negative, locally advanced oral cavity squamous cell carcinoma patients. To note about this clone: Its antigen is currently unknown.

Sequencing used immunoSEQ multiplex PCR; TCRdb keeps in-frame clones, though not all of them. This table has about 32,000 clones, about 80% appearing once. Material: PBMCs, obtained after nivolumab (anti-PD-1) treatment. The clonotype comes from a person between 40 and 85 years old with oral cavity squamous cell carcinoma. The V and J genes are TRBV5-5 and TRBJ1-2; a weak D match, TRBD1 (5 bases). The CDR3 loop reads CASSFGPAGNYGYTF. The DNA of the CDR3 is TGTGCCAGCAGCTTTGGTCCGGCAGGGAACTATGGCTACACCTTC.